Below, 22 T cell receptor beta chains from the same sample are listed, as sequenced in a study of shared clonotypes between healthy human individuals. Assay used: immunoSEQ multiplex PCR; TCRdb lists only in-frame clones, some missing. Of about 2.4 million clones in the sample, under 95% are singletons; the top ten hold about 0.38%. Sequencing was performed on naive CD4+ T cells from PBMCs. Stated subset: CD45RA+ positively selected. These receptors were taken from a man between 18 and 35 years old in good health. Some clones in this sample may be carry-over from other donors' samples.

The CDR3 coding sequence is TGTGCCAGCAGCGGCCGGACAGGGCCCGACACTGAAGCTTTCTTT. Protein product: CASSGRTGPDTEAFF. The J gene is TRBJ1-1, the V gene TRBV5-4, with 8 bases lining up with TRBD1. The V segment lost 4 bases and the J segment 3 bases; nucleotides outside the gene matches: 8. The CDR3 extends over 15 amino acids. From germline, CDR1 is SGHNT and CDR2 YYREEE (reference sequence).

This chain joins TRBV7-3 and TRBJ1-1; no clear D gene. This CDR3 has 16 amino acids. Looked up from germline, CDR1 is SGHTA and CDR2 is FQGTGA. Trimming cost V 0 bases and J 4 bases, with 15 bases left between them. In DNA form, the CDR3 reads TGTGCCAGCAGCTTAACAGGAGTCGAGTTGACCACTGAAGCTTTCTTT. Translated, it gives CASSLTGVELTTEAFF.

J is TRBJ2-2 and V is TRBV5-1; no firm D call. The CDR3 loop spans 15 amino acids. Germline CDR1 SGHRS, CDR2 YFSETQ. Trimming left V 0 bases short and J 5 bases short, with 11 bases between. This chain's CDR3 is CASSLALLGTGELFF. DNA for the CDR3: TGCGCCAGCAGCTTGGCTCTTTTGGGGACCGGGGAGCTGTTTTTT.

The V gene is TRBV29-1, the J gene TRBJ1-2; D may be TRBD1 (6 bases). With 3 bases removed from V and 7 bases from J, the gap between germline ends came to 18 bases. Germline loops: CDR1 SQVTM, CDR2 ANQGSEA. This CDR3 has 14 amino acids. CDR3 residues: CSVDSSRGAGGYTF. CDR3 in DNA: TGCAGCGTTGATTCCAGCAGGGGTGCTGGTGGCTACACCTTC.

This clone was detected only once. The same CDR3 also results from other DNA sequences found in this sample. This sequence joins TRBV11-2 and TRBJ1-1; D remains ambiguous. The CDR3 sequence is 13 residues long. Germline values: CDR1 SGHAT, CDR2 FQNNGV. Between the trimmed V and J ends, which lost 2 bases and 4 bases, there was a span of 8 bases. The CDR3 DNA reads TGTGCCAGCAGCTTATCCGGCGGCACTGAAGCTTTCTTT. It yields the protein CASSLSGGTEAFF.

The chain carries TRBV7-3 and TRBJ1-2; tentatively, D is TRBD1 (5 bases). Trimming shortened V by 6 bases and J by 4 bases, and 15 bases separated the two germline ends. Germline V CDR1 and CDR2: SGHTA, FQGTGA. The CDR3 is made up of 14 amino acids. This CDR3 is CASSKSGETYGYTF. The CDR3 DNA follows: TGTGCCAGCAGTAAGTCGGGGGAGACCTATGGCTACACCTTC.

This sequence joins TRBV18 and TRBJ1-1; the D gene is possibly TRBD1 (6 bases). Germline V gene lookup returns CDR1 KGHSH and CDR2 LQKENI. The CDR3 extends over 15 amino acids. Trimming pared 4 bases from V and 0 bases from J, leaving 12 bases between. This CDR3 reads CASSLEGGMNTEAFF. The CDR3, as DNA: TGTGCCAGCTCACTGGAGGGGGGGATGAACACTGAAGCTTTCTTT. The variable domain in full, completed from reference TRBV18 and TRBJ1-1, reads NAGVMQNPRHLVRRRGQEARLRCSPMKGHSHVYWYRQLPEEGLKFMVYLQKENIIDESGMPKERFSAEFPKEGPSILRIQQVVRGDSAAYFCASSLEGGMNTEAFFGQGTRLTVV.

The CDR3 DNA reads as TGTGCCAGCAGCCCCCCGGGGGGCAGGACCGGGGAGCTGTTTTTT. This codes for CASSPPGGRTGELFF. The gene calls are TRBV7-6 and TRBJ2-2, with D possibly TRBD2 on 7 matching bases. CDR3 length: 15 amino acids. V lost 5 bases, J lost 5 bases, and 15 bases lay in between. Germline V gene data show CDR1 as SGHVS and CDR2 as FNYEAQ.

The genes are TRBV27 and TRBJ2-7; TRBD1 matches at 7 bases. CDR1 and CDR2 (germline): MNHEY, SMNVEV (reference sequence). This CDR3 contains 13 residues. V lost 6 bases, J lost 5 bases, and 7 bases stayed unmatched. The DNA for the CDR3 is TGTGCCAGCAGGACAGGGCTGATGGACGAGCAGTACTTC. Amino acids: CASRTGLMDEQYF.

The V call is TRBV4-3, the J call TRBJ1-2; D remains unclear. The CDR3 runs 17 residues. With 0 bases removed from V and 0 bases from J, the gap between germline ends came to 14 bases. CDR1 is LGHNA and CDR2 is YSLEER in the germline V gene. CDR3 amino acids: CASSQEWFASTNYGYTF. CDR3 coding DNA: TGCGCCAGCAGCCAAGAATGGTTCGCTAGTACTAACTATGGCTACACCTTC.

The J gene is TRBJ2-3, the V gene TRBV9; 8 bases match TRBD1. V was clipped by 3 bases and J by 2 bases; unmatched bases: 11. CDR3 length equals 17 residues. Germline values: CDR1 SGDLS, CDR2 YYNGEE. CDR3 loop: CASSERAGQVPTDTQYF. The CDR3 DNA is TGTGCCAGCAGCGAGAGGGCGGGACAGGTACCCACAGATACGCAGTATTTT. Looking up the rest from reference TRBV9 and TRBJ2-3 gives the full variable domain: DSGVTQTPKHLITATGQRVTLRCSPRSGDLSVYWYQQSLDQGLQFLIQYYNGEERAKGNILERFSAQQFPDLHSELNLSSLELGDSALYFCASSERAGQVPTDTQYFGPGTRLTVL.

On this clone itself: This sample includes further DNA sequences coding for the same CDR3. This chain connects TRBV6-5 to TRBJ2-3, with 8 nucleotides matching TRBD1. Trimming at V came to 0 bases and at J to 6 bases, leaving 2 bases not matched to a gene. The CDR3 totals 14 residues. The germline gives CDR1 MNHEY, CDR2 SVGAGI. The CDR3 loop is CASSYSDRGDTQYF. CDR3 coding DNA: TGTGCCAGCAGTTACTCCGACAGGGGTGATACGCAGTATTTT.

This clone is a singleton in its sample. The chain combines TRBV27 with TRBJ2-7; 10 nucleotides match TRBD2. Germline-derived CDR1 and CDR2 are MNHEY and SMNVEV (reference sequence). The CDR3 is made up of 14 amino acids. V trimming: 6 bases; J trimming: 2 bases; junction bases outside the gene matches: 4. CDR3 sequence reads: CASSVAGGPYEQYF. CDR3 sequence (DNA): TGTGCCAGCAGCGTAGCGGGGGGCCCCTACGAGCAGTACTTC.

The V call is TRBV27, the J call TRBJ1-5; D possibly corresponds to TRBD1 (5 bases). V lost 8 bases and J lost 4, with 18 bases in between. In germline, CDR1 is MNHEY, CDR2 SMNVEV (reference sequence). This CDR3 region has 15 residues. DNA for the CDR3: TGTGCCAGCTCCCTTTTCCGGGGGGGGAATCAGCCCCAGCATTTT. It codes for CASSLFRGGNQPQHF.

This rearrangement joins TRBV29-1 to TRBJ2-5, with D unresolved. V shed 4 bases and J shed 5 bases, with 11 bases lying between them. The germline gives CDR1 SQVTM, CDR2 ANQGSEA. This CDR3 has 12 amino acids. CDR3 residues: CSVASLGETQYF. The CDR3 nucleotides read TGCAGCGTTGCGAGCCTTGGGGAGACCCAGTACTTC.

The genes are TRBV2 and TRBJ2-7; 7 bases match TRBD1. The germline CDR1 and CDR2 sequences are SNHLY and FYNNEI. CDR3 length equals 14 residues. V was pared by 4 bases and J by 2 bases, with 5 bases of the junction left unmatched. CDR3 DNA sequence: TGTGCCAGCAGTGGTCCGGGACAGACCTACGAGCAGTACTTC. Amino acid sequence: CASSGPGQTYEQYF.

This clone was observed a single time. This chain uses TRBV6-6 with TRBJ2-1; TRBD2 matches at 11 bases. The CDR3 totals 16 residues. The V segment lost 4 bases and the J segment 3 bases; nucleotides outside the gene matches: 5. From germline, CDR1 is MNHNY and CDR2 SVGAGI (reference sequence). The CDR3 nucleotides read TGTGCCAGCAGTTCCGGGACTAGCGGCTACTACAATGAGCAGTTCTTC. It codes for CASSSGTSGYYNEQFF.

The rearrangement uses TRBV27 and TRBJ2-2, with a tentative D call TRBD1 (7 bases). V lost 1 base to trimming and J lost 3 bases, with 15 bases between them. CDR1 and CDR2 (germline): MNHEY, SMNVEV (reference sequence). The CDR3 consists of 17 residues. The DNA for the CDR3 is TGTGCCAGCAGTTTATTCGCAGGGGGAGGCTACACCGGGGAGCTGTTTTTT. The encoded protein is CASSLFAGGGYTGELFF.

J is TRBJ1-1 and V is TRBV28, with D perhaps matching TRBD1 (6 bases). This CDR3 spans 15 amino acids. Germline V gene sequence: CDR1 MDHEN, CDR2 SYDVKM. Trimming removed 1 base at V and 7 bases at J, with 16 bases between. The CDR3 sequence is CASSLFSGALGEAFF. The CDR3 bases are TGTGCCAGCAGTTTATTTTCGGGGGCGCTTGGTGAAGCTTTCTTT.

DNA of the CDR3: TGTGCCAGCAGCCCGCTACAGGGGGCCCCGACTAGCGGGAGCGCAGATGAGCAGTTCTTC. Protein product: CASSPLQGAPTSGSADEQFF. The chain joins TRBV5-4 to TRBJ2-1, with 12 bases aligning to TRBD2. The V gene's germline CDR1 is SGHNT and CDR2 YYREEE (reference sequence). The CDR3 runs to 20 residues. V trimming: 4 bases; J trimming: 8 bases; junction bases outside the gene matches: 22.

This chain joins TRBV2 and TRBJ2-3; 13 nucleotides line up with TRBD2. Germline V gene data show CDR1 as SNHLY and CDR2 as FYNNEI. The CDR3 consists of 17 residues. V shed 0 bases and J 3 bases; nucleotides not matched to a gene: 3. In nucleotides, the CDR3 is TGTGCCAGCAGTGAAGCCCGGACTAGCGGGAGTACAGATACGCAGTATTTT. Protein sequence: CASSEARTSGSTDTQYF.

The CDR3 spells CASSLVHTASTDTQYF. The CDR3 coding sequence is TGTGCCAGCAGCTTAGTGCACACAGCTAGCACAGATACGCAGTATTTT. V and J are TRBV5-4 and TRBJ2-3; D not certain. The CDR3 is 16 residues long. Germline V lookup: CDR1 SGHNT, CDR2 YYREEE (reference sequence). Trimming took off 2 bases at V and 0 bases at J, with 13 bases between the two ends. The whole variable domain, filled in from reference TRBV5-4 and TRBJ2-3, reads ETGVTQSPTHLIKTRGQQVTLRCSSQSGHNTVSWYQQALGQGPQFIFQYYREEENGRGNFPPRFSGLQFPNYSSELNVNALELDDSALYLCASSLVHTASTDTQYFGPGTRLTVL.